These T cell receptor beta chains were read from a single sample in a study of cytomegalovirus exposure and HLA in healthy donors. Data came from immunoSEQ multiplex PCR; TCRdb stores just in-frame clones and leaves some out. The sample holds approximately 67,000 clones, approximately 67% seen once. The sequenced material came from PBMCs. The receptors stem from a woman aged 25 to 39 in good health and CMV-seronegative. CDR3s include the opening cysteine and the closing phenylalanine or tryptophan. Fields, in order: J gene, V gene, clone size, CDR3 protein. Not every row has a clone size; where given, it reads once, few, many or a size class.

j_gene: TRBJ2-5; v_gene: TRBV11-2; abundance: -; CDR3aa: CASSWTGHQETQYF
j_gene: TRBJ2-1; v_gene: TRBV28; abundance: once; CDR3aa: CASTSITGTGAYNEQFF
j_gene: TRBJ2-2; v_gene: TRBV11-3; abundance: -; CDR3aa: CASSATSGGAAGELFF
j_gene: TRBJ2-5; v_gene: TRBV18; abundance: -; CDR3aa: CASSPPGLAGVETQYF
j_gene: TRBJ2-3; v_gene: TRBV10-1; abundance: -; CDR3aa: CASSDGAGGSTDTQYF
j_gene: TRBJ2-2; v_gene: TRBV27; abundance: -; CDR3aa: CASSSRTSGDSRGELFF
j_gene: TRBJ2-7; v_gene: TRBV19; abundance: -; CDR3aa: CASSIDYGGSEQYF
j_gene: TRBJ2-7; v_gene: TRBV27; abundance: once; CDR3aa: CASSKQGAWDEQYF
j_gene: TRBJ2-5; v_gene: TRBV19; abundance: once; CDR3aa: CASRPGGAQETQYF
j_gene: TRBJ2-7; v_gene: TRBV4-3; abundance: -; CDR3aa: CASSQDLSGQVAYEQYF
j_gene: TRBJ1-2; v_gene: TRBV6-6; abundance: -; CDR3aa: CASKPRGRAGYTF
j_gene: TRBJ1-4; v_gene: TRBV15; abundance: -; CDR3aa: CATSRDPNEKLFF
j_gene: TRBJ2-7; v_gene: TRBV10-3; abundance: -; CDR3aa: CASSEFRGPGGEQYF
j_gene: TRBJ2-1; v_gene: TRBV9; abundance: -; CDR3aa: CASSVDSGGSYNEQFF
j_gene: TRBJ1-1; v_gene: TRBV30; abundance: -; CDR3aa: CAWTPGDTEAFF
j_gene: TRBJ2-3; v_gene: TRBV13; abundance: -; CDR3aa: CASSLGASGVHSQYF
j_gene: TRBJ2-2; v_gene: TRBV5-1; abundance: few; CDR3aa: CASSLGTPGTGELFF
j_gene: TRBJ1-4; v_gene: TRBV5-1; abundance: -; CDR3aa: CASSLSGTGDEKLFF
j_gene: TRBJ2-7; v_gene: TRBV7-9; abundance: -; CDR3aa: CASSLDGFGEQYF
j_gene: TRBJ1-2; v_gene: TRBV28; abundance: -; CDR3aa: CASSIQGVNYGYTF
j_gene: TRBJ1-1; v_gene: TRBV19; abundance: once; CDR3aa: CASSSRGTGQLHTEAFF
j_gene: TRBJ2-2; v_gene: TRBV11-3; abundance: -; CDR3aa: CASSLDPQNTGELFF
j_gene: TRBJ2-1; v_gene: TRBV27; abundance: -; CDR3aa: CASSSLAGYHNEQFF
j_gene: TRBJ1-6; v_gene: TRBV11-2; abundance: -; CDR3aa: CASSLRTGHNSPLHF
j_gene: TRBJ1-1; v_gene: TRBV6-1; abundance: once; CDR3aa: CASSGYGQGSVEAFF
j_gene: TRBJ1-1; v_gene: TRBV15; abundance: -; CDR3aa: CATSRGRFVGDTEAFF
j_gene: TRBJ1-3; v_gene: TRBV6-5; abundance: medium-sized; CDR3aa: CAVRGNGNTIYF
j_gene: TRBJ1-1; v_gene: TRBV6-5; abundance: -; CDR3aa: CASKYRPGAEAFF
j_gene: TRBJ1-1; v_gene: TRBV30; abundance: -; CDR3aa: CAWSRVRGKAFF
j_gene: TRBJ1-1; v_gene: TRBV19; abundance: -; CDR3aa: CASSIDTAVQAFF
j_gene: TRBJ1-2; v_gene: TRBV21-1; abundance: -; CDR3aa: CASSKASGSPGYTF
j_gene: TRBJ1-4; v_gene: TRBV9; abundance: -; CDR3aa: CASSEGQDVRGKLFF